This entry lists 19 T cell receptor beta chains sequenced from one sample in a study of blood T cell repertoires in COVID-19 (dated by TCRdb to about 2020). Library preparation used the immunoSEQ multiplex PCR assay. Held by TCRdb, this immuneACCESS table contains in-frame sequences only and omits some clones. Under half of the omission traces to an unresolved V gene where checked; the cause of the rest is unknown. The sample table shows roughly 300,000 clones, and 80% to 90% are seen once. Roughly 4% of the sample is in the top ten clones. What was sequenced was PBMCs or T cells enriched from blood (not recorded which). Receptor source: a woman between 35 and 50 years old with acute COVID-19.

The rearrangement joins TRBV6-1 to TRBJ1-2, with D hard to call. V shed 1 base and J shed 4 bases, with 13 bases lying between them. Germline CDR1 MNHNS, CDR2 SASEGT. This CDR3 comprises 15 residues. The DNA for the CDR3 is TGTGCCAGCAGTGAAGGTCCCGGGAACCTCTATGGCTACACCTTC. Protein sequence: CASSEGPGNLYGYTF.

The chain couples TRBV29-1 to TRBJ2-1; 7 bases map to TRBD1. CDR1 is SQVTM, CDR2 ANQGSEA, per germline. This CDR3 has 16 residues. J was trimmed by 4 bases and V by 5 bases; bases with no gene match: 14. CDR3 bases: TGCAGCGTTCCTGCCCTAACAGGGGCGATATACAATGAGCAGTTCTTC. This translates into CSVPALTGAIYNEQFF.

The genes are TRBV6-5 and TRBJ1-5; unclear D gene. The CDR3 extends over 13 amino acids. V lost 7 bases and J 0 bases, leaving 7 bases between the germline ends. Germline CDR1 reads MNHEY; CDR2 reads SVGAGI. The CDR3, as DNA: TGTGCCAGCAAACAGAATAGCAATCAGCCCCAGCATTTT. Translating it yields CASKQNSNQPQHF.

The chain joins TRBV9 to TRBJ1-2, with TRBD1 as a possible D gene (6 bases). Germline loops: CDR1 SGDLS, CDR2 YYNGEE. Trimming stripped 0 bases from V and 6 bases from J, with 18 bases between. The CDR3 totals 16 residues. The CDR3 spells CASSVDSQGRGNGYTF. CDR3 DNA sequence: TGTGCCAGCAGCGTAGATTCTCAGGGGAGGGGGAATGGCTACACCTTC.

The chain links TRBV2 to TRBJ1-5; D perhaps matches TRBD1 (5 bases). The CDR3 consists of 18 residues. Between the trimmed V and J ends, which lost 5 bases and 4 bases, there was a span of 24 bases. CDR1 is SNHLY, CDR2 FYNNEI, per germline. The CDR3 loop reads CASSTRGGSVFDNQPQHF. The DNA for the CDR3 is TGTGCCAGCAGTACCCGGGGGGGATCCGTCTTCGATAATCAGCCCCAGCATTTT.

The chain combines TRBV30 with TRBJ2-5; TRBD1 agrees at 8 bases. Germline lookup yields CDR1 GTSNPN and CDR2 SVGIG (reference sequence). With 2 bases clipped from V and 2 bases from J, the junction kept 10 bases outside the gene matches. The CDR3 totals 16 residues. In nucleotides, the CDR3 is TGTGCCTGGAGTAATGGACAGGGTAAGGAGCAAGAGACCCAGTACTTC. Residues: CAWSNGQGKEQETQYF.

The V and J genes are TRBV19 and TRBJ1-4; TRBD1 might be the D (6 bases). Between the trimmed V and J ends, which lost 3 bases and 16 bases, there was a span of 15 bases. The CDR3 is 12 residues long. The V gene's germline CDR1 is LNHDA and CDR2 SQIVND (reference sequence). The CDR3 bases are TGTGCCAGTAGTATTGAGACAGGAAGGTCGTTTTTT. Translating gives CASSIETGRSFF.

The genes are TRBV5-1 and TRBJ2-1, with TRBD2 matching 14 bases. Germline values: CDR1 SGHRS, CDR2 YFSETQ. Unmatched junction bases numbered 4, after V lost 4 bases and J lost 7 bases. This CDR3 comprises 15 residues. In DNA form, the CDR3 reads TGCGCCAGCAGCGGGACTAGCGGGGGAGGGAATGAGCAGTTCTTC. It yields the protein CASSGTSGGGNEQFF.

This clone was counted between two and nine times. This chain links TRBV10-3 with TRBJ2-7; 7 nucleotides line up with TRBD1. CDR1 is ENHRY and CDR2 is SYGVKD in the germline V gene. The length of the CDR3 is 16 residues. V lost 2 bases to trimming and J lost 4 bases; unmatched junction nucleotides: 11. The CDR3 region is CAISEPPLAGGYEQYF. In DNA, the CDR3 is TGTGCCATCAGTGAGCCACCCCTAGCAGGGGGTTACGAGCAGTACTTC.

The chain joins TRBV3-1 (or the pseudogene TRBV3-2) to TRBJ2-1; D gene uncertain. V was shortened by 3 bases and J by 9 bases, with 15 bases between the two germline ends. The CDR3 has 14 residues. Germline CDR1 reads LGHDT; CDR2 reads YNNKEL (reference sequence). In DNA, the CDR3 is TGTGCCAGCAGCCATCACTCAGCGAACGGTGAGCAGTTCTTC. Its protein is CASSHHSANGEQFF.

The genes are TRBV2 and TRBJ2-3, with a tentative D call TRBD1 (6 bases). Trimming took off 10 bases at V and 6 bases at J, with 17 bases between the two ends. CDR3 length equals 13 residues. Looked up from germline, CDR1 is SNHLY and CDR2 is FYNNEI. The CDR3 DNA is TGTGCCACTAAACAGGGAACTTCTGATACGCAGTATTTT. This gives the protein CATKQGTSDTQYF.

CDR3 sequence reads: CASSILQGSGELFF. In DNA, the CDR3 is TGTGCCAGCAGTATCCTACAGGGCTCCGGGGAGCTGTTTTTT. The V call is TRBV28, the J call TRBJ2-2, with TRBD1 as a possible D gene (6 bases). Germline loops: CDR1 MDHEN, CDR2 SYDVKM. Trimming stripped 5 bases from V and 6 bases from J, with 13 bases between. CDR3 size: 14 residues.

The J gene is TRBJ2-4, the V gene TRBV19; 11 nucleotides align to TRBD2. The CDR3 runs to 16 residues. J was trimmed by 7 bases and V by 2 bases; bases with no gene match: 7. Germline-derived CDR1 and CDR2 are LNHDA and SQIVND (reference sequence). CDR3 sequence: CASSIPRTSGRNIQYF. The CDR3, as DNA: TGTGCCAGTAGTATACCTAGGACTAGCGGGCGGAACATTCAGTACTTC.

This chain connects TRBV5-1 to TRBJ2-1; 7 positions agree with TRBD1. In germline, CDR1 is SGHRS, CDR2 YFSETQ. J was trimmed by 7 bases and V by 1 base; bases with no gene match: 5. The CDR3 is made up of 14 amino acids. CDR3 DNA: TGCGCCAGCAGCTTGAGACAGGGTCCAAATGAGCAGTTCTTC. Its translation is CASSLRQGPNEQFF.

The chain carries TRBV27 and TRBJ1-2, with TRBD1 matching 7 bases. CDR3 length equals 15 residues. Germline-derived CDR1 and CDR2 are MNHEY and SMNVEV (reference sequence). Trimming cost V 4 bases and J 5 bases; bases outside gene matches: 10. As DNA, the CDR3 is TGTGCCAGCAGTTACGCAGGGGGAGGACCTTATGGCTACACCTTC. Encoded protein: CASSYAGGGPYGYTF.

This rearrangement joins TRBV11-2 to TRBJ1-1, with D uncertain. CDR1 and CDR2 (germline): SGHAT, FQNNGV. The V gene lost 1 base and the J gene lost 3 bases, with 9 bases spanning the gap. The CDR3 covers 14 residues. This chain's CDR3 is CASSLAGGYTEAFF. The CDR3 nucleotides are TGTGCCAGCAGCTTAGCTGGAGGTTACACTGAAGCTTTCTTT.

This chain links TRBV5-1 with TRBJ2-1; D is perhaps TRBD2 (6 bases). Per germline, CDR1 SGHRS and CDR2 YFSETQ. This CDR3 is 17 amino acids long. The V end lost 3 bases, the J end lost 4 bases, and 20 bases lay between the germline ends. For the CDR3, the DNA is TGCGCCAGCAGCTCTCAGGGCGCGGGGCCCCCGTACAATGAGCAGTTCTTC. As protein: CASSSQGAGPPYNEQFF.

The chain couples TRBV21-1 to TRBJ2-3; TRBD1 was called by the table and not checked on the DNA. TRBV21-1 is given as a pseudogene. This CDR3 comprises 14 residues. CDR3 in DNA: TGTGCCACCCCGACAGGGAGAGTAGGAGATACGCAGTATTTT. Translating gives CATPTGRVGDTQYF.

The CDR3 nucleotides read TGTGCCAGCAGCCGCGGAGACGTCGCTCCCCAGCATTTT. Encoded protein: CASSRGDVAPQHF. The chain links TRBV6-5 to TRBJ1-5; no clear D gene. Trimming took off 6 bases at V and 10 bases at J, with 16 bases between the two ends. This CDR3 comprises 13 residues. CDR1 and CDR2 from the germline V gene are MNHEY and SVGAGI.